The sequence of this T cell receptor (beta chain) was determined in a study of blood T cell repertoires in COVID-19. At the level of the study: T cells, B-cell-depleted T cells, or PBMCs supplied cDNA or gDNA.

This CDR3 region has 14 residues. The germline CDR1 and CDR2 sequences are SNHLY and FYNNEI. With 4 bases removed from V and 4 bases from J, the gap between germline ends came to 13 bases. The repertoire was sequenced with immunoSEQ multiplex PCR; TCRdb's copy has only in-frame clones and lacks some. The sample includes around 260,000 clones, about 88% of them seen just once. Material for sequencing was peripheral blood. The V call is TRBV2, the J call TRBJ1-2, with D possibly TRBD1 on 6 matching bases. The clonotype was recovered from a man aged 55 to 70 who had recovered from COVID-19. CDR3 sequence (DNA): TGTGCCAGCAGTGCCTCCGGACAGATCTATGGCTACACCTTC. Its translation: CASSASGQIYGYTF.